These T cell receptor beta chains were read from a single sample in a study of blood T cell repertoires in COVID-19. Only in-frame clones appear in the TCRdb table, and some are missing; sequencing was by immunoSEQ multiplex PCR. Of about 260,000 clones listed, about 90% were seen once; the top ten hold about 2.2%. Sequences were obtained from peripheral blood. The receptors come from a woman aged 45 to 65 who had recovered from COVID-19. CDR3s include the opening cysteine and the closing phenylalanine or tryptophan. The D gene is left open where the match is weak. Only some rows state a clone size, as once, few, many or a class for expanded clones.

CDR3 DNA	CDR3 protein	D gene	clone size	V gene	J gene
TGTGCCAGCAGCGTAGCTGGCTCTGGCAACAATGAGCAGTTCTTC	CASSVAGSGNNEQFF	.	few	TRBV9	TRBJ2-1
TGTGCCAGCAGTTACCTCCCGGGAAGGAATCAGCCCCAGCATTTT	CASSYLPGRNQPQHF	.	.	TRBV6-5	TRBJ1-5
TGTGCCAGCAGCCAGCGTATGGCAGCAACTTTACTTGAAGCTTTCTTT	CASSQRMAATLLEAFF	.	.	TRBV7-2	TRBJ1-1
TGTGCCACCAGCAGAGAGGGACAGGGGCACGAAAAACTGTTTTTT	CATSREGQGHEKLFF	TRBD1	.	TRBV15	TRBJ1-4
TGTGCCAGCAGTTCGGCGGGGAACTATGGCTACACCTTC	CASSSAGNYGYTF	.	.	TRBV11-2	TRBJ1-2
TGTGCCAGCAGCCTCCTTAGTTACACTGAAGCTTTCTTT	CASSLLSYTEAFF	.	.	TRBV7-6	TRBJ1-1
TGTGCCAGCAGTTTTAGGGGCCCAGCCGACTATGGCTACACCTTC	CASSFRGPADYGYTF	.	.	TRBV27	TRBJ1-2
TGTGCCAGTAGGCGGGGGGACAGGGGAACTGAAGCTTTCTTT	CASRRGDRGTEAFF	TRBD1	.	TRBV6-8	TRBJ1-1
TGTGCCAGTAGCTCCACTAGCGGGGTTAGCACAGATACGCAGTATTTT	CASSSTSGVSTDTQYF	TRBD2	.	TRBV19	TRBJ2-3
TGTGCCAGCAGCCAAGATGGGACAGGGGGACAGGCTAATGAAAAACTGTTTTTT	CASSQDGTGGQANEKLFF	TRBD1	.	TRBV4-2	TRBJ1-4
TGTGCCAGTAGTATCCGCACTGGCACAGATACGCAGTATTTT	CASSIRTGTDTQYF	.	.	TRBV19	TRBJ2-3
TGCAGCATACGACCCGTAGTAGAGGGTGGGGAAAAACTGTTTTTT	CSIRPVVEGGEKLFF	.	.	TRBV29-1	TRBJ1-4
TGTGCCACCAGTGATTCGACAGGGGGAACCACAGATACGCAGTATTTT	CATSDSTGGTTDTQYF	TRBD1	.	TRBV24-1	TRBJ2-3
TGTGCCAGCAGTTTTGGGCCTCCAATGGTAACTGGAAACACCATATATTTT	CASSFGPPMVTGNTIYF	.	.	TRBV27	TRBJ1-3
TGTGCCAGCAGTTTTTGGGCTTCGGGCACAGATACGCAGTATTTT	CASSFWASGTDTQYF	.	.	TRBV9	TRBJ2-3
TGTGCCAGCAGCTTCCTTGGCGGAGCCTACGAGCAGTACTTC	CASSFLGGAYEQYF	.	.	TRBV7-3	TRBJ2-7
TGCGCCAGCAGCTTCGGACTAGCGGGAGCGGGAGAGACCCAGTACTTC	CASSFGLAGAGETQYF	TRBD2	.	TRBV5-1	TRBJ2-5
TGTGCCAGCAGCTTAGGGAGGGGATCGGGAAACACCATATATTTT	CASSLGRGSGNTIYF	.	.	TRBV7-2	TRBJ1-3
TGCGCCAGCAGCCCCTTCCGGGAAGCTGAAGCTTTCTTT	CASSPFREAEAFF	.	few	TRBV4-1	TRBJ1-1
TGTGCCAGCAGTCCGGCGCGCGCAGGGCCTGGGGCCAACGTCCTGACTTTC	CASSPARAGPGANVLTF	.	.	TRBV6-6	TRBJ2-6
TGTGCCAACTCGAAAAACACTGAAGCTTTCTTT	CANSKNTEAFF	.	.	TRBV7-9	TRBJ1-1
TGTGCCAGCAGCACCGCAGGGGGCGGAAAGTTCTTC	CASSTAGGGKFF	TRBD1	few	TRBV6-2/TRBV6-3	TRBJ2-1
TGTGCCAGTAGTATCCGTCCTCAGGGGAGTAGGAATCAGCCCCAGCATTTT	CASSIRPQGSRNQPQHF	.	.	TRBV19	TRBJ1-5
TGTGCCAGCAGCTTTAGCGGGGATACTCCGAACACCGGGGAGCTGTTTTTT	CASSFSGDTPNTGELFF	TRBD2	.	TRBV6-2/TRBV6-3	TRBJ2-2
TGTGCCAGCACCCCTCGGACTAGCGGACAGCAAGAGACCCAGTACTTC	CASTPRTSGQQETQYF	TRBD2	.	TRBV7-8	TRBJ2-5
TGTGCCAGCAGCCTCACCCCGGGAGACCCGGGCACTGAAGCTTTCTTT	CASSLTPGDPGTEAFF	.	.	TRBV4-2	TRBJ1-1
TGTGCCAGCAGTGAAGCGCGCCCAAATCAGCCCCAGCATTTT	CASSEARPNQPQHF	.	.	TRBV6-1	TRBJ1-5
TGTGCCAGCAGCCAAGAGACCGGCAGGGCTGGAAACACCATATATTTT	CASSQETGRAGNTIYF	.	.	TRBV4-2	TRBJ1-3
TGTGCCAGCAGGCGACAGTCCGACAATGAGCAGTTCTTC	CASRRQSDNEQFF	.	.	TRBV7-2	TRBJ2-1
TGCGCCAGCAGCTTGAGACTGATCCAAGAGACCCAGTACTTC	CASSLRLIQETQYF	.	.	TRBV5-1	TRBJ2-5
TGTGCCAGCAGCTCCAAGGGGGGGCAGATACTTAACTATGGCTACACCTTC	CASSSKGGQILNYGYTF	.	.	TRBV7-2	TRBJ1-2